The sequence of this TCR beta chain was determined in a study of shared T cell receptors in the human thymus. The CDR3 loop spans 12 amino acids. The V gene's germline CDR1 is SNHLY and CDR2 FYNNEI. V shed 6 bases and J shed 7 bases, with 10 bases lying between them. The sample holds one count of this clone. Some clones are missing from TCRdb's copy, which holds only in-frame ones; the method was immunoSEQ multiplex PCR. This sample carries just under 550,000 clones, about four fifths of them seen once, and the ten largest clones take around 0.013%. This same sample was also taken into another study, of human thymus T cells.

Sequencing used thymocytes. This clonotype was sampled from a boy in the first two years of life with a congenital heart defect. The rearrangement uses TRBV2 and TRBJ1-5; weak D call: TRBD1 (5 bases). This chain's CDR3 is CASRAGDQPQHF. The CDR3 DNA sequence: TGTGCCAGCAGGGCGGGGGACCAGCCCCAGCATTTT.